This T cell receptor (beta chain) was found in a study of T cells in tumors after PD-1 blockade. Study summary: Excluded were patients with checkpoint blockade, immunosuppressants, or radiotherapy or other anti-cancer therapy within 4 weeks. On average, peripheral blood gave around 110,000 TCR templates and over 35,000 unique clonotypes. Either cemiplimab 350 mg every 2 weeks or pembrolizumab 200 mg every 3 weeks was given.

Template: tumor biopsy or peripheral blood genomic DNA, roughly 616-6,500 ng per sample. The assay was immunoSEQ multiplex PCR, and TCRdb's table has in-frame clones only and misses some. The sample has tens of thousands of clones; roughly 70% are singletons. V lost 0 bases, J lost 5 bases, and 12 bases lay in between. The CDR3 is 14 residues long. Germline-derived CDR1 and CDR2 are GTSNPN and SVGIG (reference sequence). The sequence was collected from a human donor with basal cell carcinoma. Sequenced here: PBMCs, sampled after anti-PD-1 treatment. V usage is TRBV30 and J usage is TRBJ2-3, with D possibly being TRBD1 (6 bases). The CDR3 protein is CAWSVNLRGDTQYF. CDR3 nucleotides: TGTGCCTGGAGTGTGAACCTCAGGGGAGATACGCAGTATTTT.